The 5 T cell receptor beta chains below come from one sample, sequenced in a study of post-analysis software for immune sequencing data (dated by TCRdb to about 2015). Here is what the overall study found, with its caveats: A handful of TRBV segments, including TRBV5-6, TRBV5-1 and TRBV20-1, were significantly more frequent in patients than controls.

No antigens are known for them. Library preparation employed PCR. Reads for this sample came from an Illumina HiSeq 2500. Unique molecular identifiers were incorporated into TCR beta cDNA libraries to reduce PCR and sequencing biases. TCRdb took the public reads, trimmed them with fastp at Q25, ran MiXCR for clone calling and kept in-frame beta chains. CDR3 protein duplicates are merged, each entry listing the most common genes and DNA. This sample has 750,000 to 950,000 distinct CDR3 sequences in its table, and 46% of those were observed once. The ten largest clones represent roughly 5.2% of the sample. The sequencing sample was made of blood. The receptors were sampled from a girl aged 10 to 17 with multiple sclerosis.

The chain joins TRBV4-1 to TRBJ2-1; D is uncertain. Trimming cost V 0 bases and J 0 bases, with 9 bases left between them. CDR1 and CDR2 (germline): MGHRA, YSYEKL. The CDR3 consists of 16 residues. The CDR3 region is CASSQEGESSYNEQFF. CDR3 in DNA: TGCGCCAGCAGCCAAGAAGGCGAGAGCTCCTACAATGAGCAGTTCTTC.

This chain uses TRBV7-9 with TRBJ2-5, with 9 bases lining up with TRBD2. Germline assignment: CDR1 SEHNR and CDR2 FQNEAQ (reference sequence). V was clipped by 5 bases and J by 8 bases; unmatched bases: 12. The CDR3 sequence is 15 residues long. The CDR3 sequence is CASSPYPAGGTTQYF. The CDR3 DNA sequence: TGTGCCAGCAGCCCCTACCCAGCGGGAGGCACAACCCAGTACTTC. The full variable domain, with the rest looked up from reference TRBV7-9 and TRBJ2-5, is DTGVSQNPRHKITKRGQNVTFRCDPISEHNRLYWYRQTLGQGPEFLTYFQNEAQLEKSRLLSDRFSAERPKGSFSTLEIQRTEQGDSAMYLCASSPYPAGGTTQYFGPGTRLLVL.

This chain uses TRBV2 with TRBJ2-5, with D possibly TRBD1 on 6 matching bases. The CDR3 has 12 residues. The V end lost 8 bases, the J end lost 0 bases, and 7 bases lay between the germline ends. Germline assignment: CDR1 SNHLY and CDR2 FYNNEI. The CDR3 coding sequence is TGTGCCAGCGGGGGCTACCAAGAGACCCAGTACTTC. Translating it yields CASGGYQETQYF.

In this sample, this clonotype turned up a few times. In DNA form, the CDR3 reads TGTGCCAGCCAGGTTGCAGCTAATTCACCCCTCCACTTT. The encoded protein is CASQVAANSPLHF. V gene TRBV25-1 combines with J gene TRBJ1-6; D not certain. Germline loops: CDR1 MGHDK, CDR2 SYGVNS. The V and J ends lost 8 bases and 6 bases respectively, with 11 bases between them. This CDR3 contains 13 residues.

The chain couples TRBV7-2 to TRBJ1-6; D perhaps matches TRBD1 (5 bases). The germline gives CDR1 SGHTA, CDR2 FQGNSA. CDR3 size: 17 residues. Trimming left V 2 bases short and J 3 bases short, with 14 bases between. The DNA for the CDR3 is TGTGCCAGCAGCTTATGGGACGGAGCTTACTATAATTCACCCCTCCACTTT. Translating it yields CASSLWDGAYYNSPLHF.